The rows below give T cell receptor beta chains drawn from one sample of a study of CD8 T cells in ankylosing spondylitis. TCRdb ran MiXCR on the 5' RACE reads and lists one entry per CDR3 protein. In the table there are some 90,000 distinct CDR3 sequences, 27% of which are singletons. The sequencing input was blood, either unsorted or a sorted T cell fraction (not recorded which). The origin of the receptors is a male donor with ankylosing spondylitis or in good health (not recorded which). Each CDR3 is given with its conserved first and last residue. A D gene is named only where the DNA matches it firmly. Size tells how often a clone was seen (once, few, many) or the class of an expanded clone, and some rows leave it out.

size	D	V	J	CDR3	DNA
many	NA	TRBV29-1	TRBJ2-1	CSVGGEQFF	TGCAGCGTGGGCGGTGAGCAGTTCTTC
few	TRBD1	TRBV28	TRBJ2-2	CASRHYPSMDRGQTGELFF	TGTGCCAGCAGACATTACCCTTCGATGGACAGGGGGCAGACCGGGGAGCTGTTTTTT
NA	NA	TRBV3-1	TRBJ1-5	CASSPGGGEPQHF	TGTGCCAGCAGCCCAGGTGGGGGTGAGCCCCAGCATTTT
NA	NA	TRBV12-3/TRBV12-4	TRBJ1-2	CASSLSGPVTF	TGTGCCAGCAGTTTGAGCGGTCCGGTCACCTTC
NA	TRBD1	TRBV29-1	TRBJ2-1	CSVETGGVAEQFF	TGCAGCGTTGAAACAGGGGGTGTTGCTGAGCAGTTCTTC
few	NA	TRBV28	TRBJ1-6	CASNSGDSPLHF	TGTGCCAGCAATTCAGGGGATTCACCCCTCCACTTT
NA	NA	TRBV5-1	TRBJ1-4	CASSRGTNEKLFF	TGCGCCAGCAGCAGGGGAACTAATGAAAAACTGTTTTTT
NA	NA	TRBV4-2	TRBJ2-5	CASSQGGGTVQETQYF	TGTGCCAGCAGCCAAGGAGGCGGGACGGTCCAAGAGACCCAGTACTTC
NA	NA	TRBV7-2	TRBJ1-4	CASSLGGRINEKLFF	TGTGCCAGCAGCTTAGGAGGTCGGATTAATGAAAAACTGTTTTTT
few	NA	TRBV5-1	TRBJ2-5	CASSKQDSQETQYF	TGCGCCAGCAGTAAACAGGACAGTCAAGAGACCCAGTACTTC
once	TRBD1	TRBV7-9	TRBJ1-1	CASSSSGTEGEAFF	TGTGCCAGCAGCTCTTCCGGGACAGAGGGTGAAGCTTTCTTT
NA	NA	TRBV6-5	TRBJ1-1	CASSYVEQSRVDTEAFF	TGTGCCAGCAGTTACGTGGAACAGTCTAGGGTCGACACTGAAGCTTTCTTT
NA	NA	TRBV18	TRBJ2-7	CASSLRDRLYEQYF	TGTGCCAGCTCACTAAGGGATCGCCTCTACGAGCAGTACTTC
NA	NA	TRBV20-1	TRBJ1-5	CSAVRDSNQPQHF	TGCAGTGCTGTCAGGGATAGCAATCAGCCCCAGCATTTT
NA	NA	TRBV5-1	TRBJ1-1	CASSSGGTAMDQAFF	TGCGCCAGCAGCTCGGGGGGGACTGCGATGGACCAAGCTTTCTTT
few	NA	TRBV20-1	TRBJ1-5	CSASSSLQGSNQPQHF	TGCAGTGCTAGCTCCTCCCTACAGGGTAGCAATCAGCCCCAGCATTTT
few	NA	TRBV6-1	TRBJ1-1	CASRLTGLLTEAFF	TGTGCCAGCAGACTTACAGGGTTATTGACTGAAGCTTTCTTT
few	NA	TRBV12-3/TRBV12-4	TRBJ1-1	CASSLAPITEAFF	TGTGCCAGCAGTTTAGCTCCAATCACTGAAGCTTTCTTT
many	TRBD1	TRBV29-1	TRBJ2-5	CSVEDREQGMETQYF	TGCAGCGTTGAAGATAGGGAACAGGGGATGGAGACCCAGTACTTC
once	NA	TRBV25-1	TRBJ1-2	CASSTQTRDGYTF	TGTGCCAGCAGCACACAAACCAGGGATGGCTACACCTTC
few	TRBD1	TRBV5-1	TRBJ1-6	CASSGGTGGSSDSPLHF	TGCGCCAGCAGCGGTGGGACAGGTGGGAGTTCGGATTCACCCCTCCACTTT
NA	NA	TRBV12-3/TRBV12-4	TRBJ1-1	CASRKLLNTEAFF	TGTGCCAGCCGAAAACTTCTGAACACTGAAGCTTTCTTT
NA	NA	TRBV6-2/TRBV6-3	TRBJ2-7	CASSRRGDEQYF	TGTGCCAGCAGTCGCAGGGGAGACGAGCAGTACTTC
many	TRBD2	TRBV5-1	TRBJ2-1	CASRLAGEADEQFF	TGCGCCAGCAGACTAGCGGGAGAGGCCGATGAGCAGTTCTTC
NA	NA	TRBV18	TRBJ2-7	CASSPVTRGAYEQYF	TGTGCCAGCTCACCAGTGACGAGAGGGGCCTACGAGCAGTACTTC
few	NA	TRBV10-1	TRBJ2-7	CASSVNRVGEQYF	TGCGCCAGCAGTGTAAACAGGGTGGGTGAGCAGTACTTC
NA	NA	TRBV6-5	TRBJ1-1	CASSYTEGNTEAFF	TGTGCCAGCAGTTACACAGAGGGGAACACTGAAGCTTTCTTT
NA	NA	TRBV20-1	TRBJ2-7	CSANSGAEQYF	TGCAGTGCCAATTCAGGGGCCGAGCAGTACTTC
NA	TRBD1	TRBV14	TRBJ2-2	CASSDLTGANTGELFF	TGTGCCAGCAGCGATCTGACAGGGGCCAACACCGGGGAGCTGTTTTTT
few	NA	TRBV7-8	TRBJ2-1	CASSLARIRTGRYNEQFF	TGTGCCAGCAGCTTAGCCAGGATTAGAACCGGAAGGTACAATGAGCAGTTCTTC
NA	NA	TRBV7-2	TRBJ1-1	CASSLRSAGYTEAFF	TGTGCCAGCAGCCTGAGGAGTGCCGGTTACACTGAAGCTTTCTTT
NA	NA	TRBV12-3/TRBV12-4	TRBJ2-6	CASSLLGSGANVLTF	TGTGCCAGCAGTCTCCTGGGCTCTGGGGCCAACGTCCTGACTTTC
NA	NA	TRBV3-1	TRBJ2-7	CASSQDIAEQYF	TGTGCCAGCAGCCAAGATATCGCCGAGCAGTACTTC
NA	NA	TRBV5-1	TRBJ1-3	CASSLEGTGNTIYF	TGCGCCAGCAGCTTGGAGGGTACCGGAAACACCATATATTTT
few	NA	TRBV7-9	TRBJ1-1	CASGQVNTEAFF	TGTGCCAGCGGGCAGGTGAACACTGAAGCTTTCTTT
NA	TRBD1	TRBV18	TRBJ1-2	CASSPGDSLLGYTF	TGTGCCAGCTCACCAGGGGACAGTTTGCTTGGCTACACCTTC
many	TRBD2	TRBV5-1	TRBJ2-3	CASSWTSGHTDTQYF	TGCGCCAGCAGTTGGACTAGCGGACACACAGATACGCAGTATTTT
few	NA	TRBV6-2/TRBV6-3	TRBJ2-2	CASSYIGELFF	TGTGCCAGCAGTTATATCGGGGAGCTGTTTTTT
NA	TRBD2	TRBV5-1	TRBJ2-1	CASSALFRGRESNEQFF	TGCGCCAGCAGCGCCCTATTCCGCGGGAGGGAGAGCAATGAGCAGTTCTTC
few	TRBD1	TRBV4-1	TRBJ1-6	CASSQRTGGVFQSPLHF	TGCGCCAGCAGCCAACGGACAGGGGGCGTCTTCCAATCACCCCTCCACTTT
few	TRBD1	TRBV28	TRBJ1-6	CASSFGQGINSPLHF	TGTGCCAGCAGTTTCGGACAGGGGATAAATTCACCCCTCCACTTT
many	NA	TRBV18	TRBJ2-5	CASSQTTVAQETQYF	TGTGCCAGCTCACAAACGACAGTCGCCCAAGAGACCCAGTACTTC
NA	TRBD1	TRBV4-1	TRBJ2-5	CASSHDNRGRGETQYF	TGCGCCAGCAGCCACGACAACAGGGGGCGCGGAGAGACCCAGTACTTC